This T cell receptor beta chain was captured in a study of regulatory T cells in long-lasting Graves disease. Time point here: persistent/refractory GD, antithyroid drugs over 5 years with positive TRAb. PBMCs were the source of the RNA used for TCR sequencing. American Thyroid Association guidelines were used to diagnose Graves' disease. Germline values: CDR1 MNHNS, CDR2 SASEGT. This CDR3 is built from 14 residues. Losses at the gene ends were 8 bases for V and 3 bases for J; bases not matched to a gene: 6. This clonotype was observed a few times. Arm-PCR with iRepertoire HTBI primers amplified the CDR3 regions for these TCR beta libraries. In TCRdb, the multiplex PCR reads were re-called with MiXCR into one record per CDR3 protein. The data contain under 500,000 distinct CDR3 sequences, under 25% of them singletons.

This clonotype was obtained from a female donor with Graves disease. The sample in question was peripheral blood mononuclear cells (PBMCs), obtained when the disease was refractory, from a patient treated with antithyroid drugs. The genes are TRBV6-1 and TRBJ2-7, with 11 bases identical to TRBD1. CDR3 region: CASGWTGGYYEQYF. CDR3 coding DNA: TGTGCCAGCGGATGGACAGGGGGCTACTACGAGCAGTACTTC.